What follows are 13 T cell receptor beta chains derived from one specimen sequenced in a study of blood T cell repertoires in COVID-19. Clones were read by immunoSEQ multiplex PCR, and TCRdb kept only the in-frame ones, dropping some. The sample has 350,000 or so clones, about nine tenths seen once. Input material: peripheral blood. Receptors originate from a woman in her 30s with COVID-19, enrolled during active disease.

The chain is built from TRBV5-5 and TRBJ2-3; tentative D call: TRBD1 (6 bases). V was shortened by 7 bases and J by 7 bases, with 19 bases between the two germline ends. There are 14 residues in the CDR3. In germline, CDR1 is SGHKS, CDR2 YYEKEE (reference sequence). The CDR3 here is CASVFSAGAYTQYF. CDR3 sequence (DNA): TGTGCCAGCGTCTTTTCCGCAGGGGCATATACGCAGTATTTT.

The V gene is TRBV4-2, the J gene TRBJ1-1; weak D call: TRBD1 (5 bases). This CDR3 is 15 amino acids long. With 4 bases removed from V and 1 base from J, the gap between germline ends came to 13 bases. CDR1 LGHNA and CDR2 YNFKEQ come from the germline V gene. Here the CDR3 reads CASSPLGGANTEAFF. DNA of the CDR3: TGTGCCAGCAGCCCCCTCGGAGGGGCGAACACTGAAGCTTTCTTT.

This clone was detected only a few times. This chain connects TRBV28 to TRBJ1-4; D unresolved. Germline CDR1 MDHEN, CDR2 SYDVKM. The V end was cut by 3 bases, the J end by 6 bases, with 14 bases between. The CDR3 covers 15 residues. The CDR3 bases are TGTGCCAGCAGTTTCATCCGGAACAGTCATGAAAAACTGTTTTTT. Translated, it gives CASSFIRNSHEKLFF.

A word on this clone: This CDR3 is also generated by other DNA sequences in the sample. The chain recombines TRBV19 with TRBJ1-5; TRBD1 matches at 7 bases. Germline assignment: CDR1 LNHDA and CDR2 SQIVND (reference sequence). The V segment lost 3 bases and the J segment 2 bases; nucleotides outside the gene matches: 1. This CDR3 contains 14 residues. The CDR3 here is CASSIGTGNQPQHF. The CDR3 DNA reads TGTGCCAGTAGTATCGGGACAGGCAATCAGCCCCAGCATTTT.

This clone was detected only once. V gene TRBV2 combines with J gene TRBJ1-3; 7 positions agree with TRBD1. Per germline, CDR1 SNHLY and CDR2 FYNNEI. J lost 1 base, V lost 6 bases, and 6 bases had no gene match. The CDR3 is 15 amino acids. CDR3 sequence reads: CASSVDRESGNTIYF. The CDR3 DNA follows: TGTGCCAGCAGCGTTGACAGGGAATCTGGAAACACCATATATTTT.

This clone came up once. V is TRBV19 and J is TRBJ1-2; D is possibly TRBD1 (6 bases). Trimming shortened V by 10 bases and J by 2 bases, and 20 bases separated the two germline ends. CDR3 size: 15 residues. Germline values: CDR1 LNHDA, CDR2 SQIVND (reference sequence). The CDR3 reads CATHYRTEINYGYTF. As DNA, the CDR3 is TGTGCCACCCACTATCGGACAGAAATAAACTATGGCTACACCTTC.

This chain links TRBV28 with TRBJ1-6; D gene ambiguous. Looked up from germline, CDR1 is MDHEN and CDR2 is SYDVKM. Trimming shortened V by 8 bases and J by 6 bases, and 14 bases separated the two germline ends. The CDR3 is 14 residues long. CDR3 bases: TGTGCCAGCCACCGTCTACGGGGTAATTCACCCCTCCACTTT. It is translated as CASHRLRGNSPLHF.

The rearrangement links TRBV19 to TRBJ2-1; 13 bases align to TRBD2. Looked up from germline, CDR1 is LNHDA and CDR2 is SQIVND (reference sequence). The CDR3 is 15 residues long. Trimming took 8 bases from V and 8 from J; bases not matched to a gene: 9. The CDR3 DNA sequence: TGTGCCAGTGGGAGACTAGCGGGGGGCATCGATGAGCAGTTCTTC. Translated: CASGRLAGGIDEQFF.

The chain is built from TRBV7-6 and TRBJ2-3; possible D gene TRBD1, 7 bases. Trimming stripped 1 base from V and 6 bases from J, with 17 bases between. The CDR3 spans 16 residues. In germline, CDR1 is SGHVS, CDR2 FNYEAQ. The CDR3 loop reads CASSLDGGGTADTQYF. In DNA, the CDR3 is TGTGCCAGCAGCTTAGACGGAGGCGGGACAGCGGATACGCAGTATTTT. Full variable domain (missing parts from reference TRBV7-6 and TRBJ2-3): GAGVSQSPRYKVTKRGQDVALRCDPISGHVSLYWYRQALGQGPEFLTYFNYEAQQDKSGLPNDRFSAERPEGSISTLTIQRTEQRDSAMYRCASSLDGGGTADTQYFGPGTRLTVL.

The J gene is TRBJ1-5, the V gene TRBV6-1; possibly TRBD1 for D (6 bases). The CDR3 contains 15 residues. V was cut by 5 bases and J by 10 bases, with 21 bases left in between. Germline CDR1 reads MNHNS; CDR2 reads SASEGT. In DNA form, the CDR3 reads TGTGCCAGCAGTTTTGGAACGGGGGGCCCCGAACCCCAGCATTTT. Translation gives CASSFGTGGPEPQHF.

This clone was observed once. The CDR3 region has the DNA TGTGCCAGCTCACCACCGGAGCAAGGAAACACCATATATTTT. It encodes CASSPPEQGNTIYF. V is TRBV18 and J is TRBJ1-3; no clear D gene. Trimming removed 0 bases at V and 4 bases at J, with 7 bases between. Germline V gene lookup returns CDR1 KGHSH and CDR2 LQKENI. This CDR3 comprises 14 residues.

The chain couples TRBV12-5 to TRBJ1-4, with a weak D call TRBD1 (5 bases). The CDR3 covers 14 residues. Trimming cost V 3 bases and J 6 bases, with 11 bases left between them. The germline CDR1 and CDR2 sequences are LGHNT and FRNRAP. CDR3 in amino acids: CASGFGRADEKLFF. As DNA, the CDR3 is TGTGCTAGTGGTTTCGGCAGGGCTGATGAAAAACTGTTTTTT.

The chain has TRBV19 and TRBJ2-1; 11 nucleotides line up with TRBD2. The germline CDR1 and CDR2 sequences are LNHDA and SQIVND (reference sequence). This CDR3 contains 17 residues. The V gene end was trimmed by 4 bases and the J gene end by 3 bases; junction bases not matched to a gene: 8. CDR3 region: CASSRSILAGGYNEQFF. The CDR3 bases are TGTGCCAGTAGTAGGAGTATTCTAGCGGGGGGCTACAATGAGCAGTTCTTC. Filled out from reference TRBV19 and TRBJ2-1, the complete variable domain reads DGGITQSPKYLFRKEGQNVTLSCEQNLNHDAMYWYRQDPGQGLRLIYYSQIVNDFQKGDIAEGYSVSREKKESFPLTVTSAQKNPTAFYLCASSRSILAGGYNEQFFGPGTRLTVL.